This T cell receptor beta chain was sequenced for a study of blood T cells in healthy people across ages. Through a sample-barcoded 5' primer and a J-beta primer mix, a second PCR was run for 7 to 11 cycles. Each of the cDNA molecules was tagged by a template-switch adaptor with 12 random nucleotides. MiXCR, applied by TCRdb to the 5' RACE reads, yields one record per CDR3 protein. The data hold over a million distinct CDR3 sequences, with around two fifths observed a single time. This clonotype occurred a few times. CDR3 length: 20 amino acids. Specimen: blood. The rearrangement links TRBV21-1 to TRBJ2-1; whether TRBD1, the table's D call, matches the DNA was not checked. TRBV21-1 is annotated as a pseudogene. This receptor was identified in a woman aged 18-29 years in good health. The CDR3 loop reads CASSKMGKGPTSSAVGEQFF. As DNA, the CDR3 is TGTGCCAGCAGCAAAATGGGAAAGGGGCCGACTAGCTCGGCGGTGGGTGAGCAGTTCTTC.